Listed here are 28 T cell receptor beta chains from one sample, sequenced in a study of cytomegalovirus exposure and HLA in healthy donors (dated by TCRdb to the late 2010s). Receptor amplification or capture employed the immunoSEQ multiplex PCR assay. The multiplex PCR relied on a mix of 60 forward primers for TCR Vbeta segments and 13 reverse primers for TCR Jbeta segments. The table comes from immuneACCESS by way of TCRdb, which keeps in-frame sequences with V and J called. Part of the clones is missing from these tables; in studies checked, under half for an unresolved V gene and the rest for unknown reasons. The sample records some 150,000 clones, roughly four fifths of which are singletons. The ten largest account for 1.6% of the sample. The sequenced sample consisted of PBMCs. These receptors were obtained from a female donor in good health and CMV-seronegative.

This clone showed up just once. This chain connects TRBV5-5 to TRBJ2-1, with D tentatively TRBD2 (5 bases). This CDR3 spans 13 amino acids. With 2 bases removed from V and 7 bases from J, the gap between germline ends came to 10 bases. The germline CDR1 and CDR2 sequences are SGHKS and YYEKEE (reference sequence). The CDR3 protein is CASSLPPGNEQFF. DNA for the CDR3: TGTGCCAGCAGCTTACCACCGGGGAATGAGCAGTTCTTC.

The chain recombines TRBV5-1 with TRBJ2-1; TRBD2 matches at 9 bases. After removal of 1 base from V and 2 bases from J, the junction contained 7 bases not matched to a gene. The CDR3 runs 17 residues. CDR1 is SGHRS, CDR2 YFSETQ, per germline. The CDR3 DNA follows: TGCGCCAGCAGCTTGTTGGGCGGGAGGGCCACCTACAATGAGCAGTTCTTC. As protein: CASSLLGGRATYNEQFF.

The rearrangement links TRBV28 to TRBJ2-7, with 14 positions matching TRBD2. CDR3 length: 16 residues. Germline-derived CDR1 and CDR2 are MDHEN and SYDVKM. Germline trimming cut 5 bases from V and 3 bases from J; bases unmatched to any gene: 6. Here the CDR3 DNA reads TGTGCCAGCAGTCATAAGGGACTAGCGGGAGACTACGAGCAGTACTTC. Its translation is CASSHKGLAGDYEQYF.

The rearrangement joins TRBV5-8 to TRBJ1-2, with 7 bases matching TRBD1. The V gene end was trimmed by 4 bases and the J gene end by 4 bases; junction bases not matched to a gene: 7. Germline values: CDR1 SGHTS, CDR2 YDEGEE. The CDR3 covers 14 residues. In DNA, the CDR3 is TGTGCCAGCAGCGTGGGACAGTCGATCTATGGCTACACCTTC. It translates to CASSVGQSIYGYTF.

The rearrangement joins TRBV10-2 to TRBJ2-7, with 7 positions matching TRBD1. The CDR3 is made up of 13 amino acids. Germline assignment: CDR1 WSHSY and CDR2 SAAADI. J lost 6 bases, V lost 3 bases, and 5 bases had no gene match. The CDR3 DNA sequence: TGCGCCAGCAGTGAAAGAACAGGGGTCGAGCAGTACTTC. Translated, it gives CASSERTGVEQYF.

The chain employs TRBV28 and TRBJ2-7; 7 nucleotides align to TRBD1. Germline CDR1 MDHEN, CDR2 SYDVKM. V gave up 5 bases and J gave up 0 bases; unmatched junction bases: 4. The CDR3 runs 14 residues. The CDR3 loop reads CASSGWDSSYEQYF. CDR3 DNA: TGTGCCAGCAGTGGATGGGACAGCTCCTACGAGCAGTACTTC.

This clone has just a few counts. The V gene is TRBV7-9, the J gene TRBJ2-7, with 9 bases fitting TRBD1. V was clipped by 3 bases and J by 0 bases; unmatched bases: 9. This CDR3 region has 17 residues. The germline V gene encodes CDR1 SEHNR and CDR2 FQNEAQ (reference sequence). CDR3 sequence: CASSFGTGTGSSYEQYF. For the CDR3, the DNA is TGTGCCAGCAGCTTCGGCACCGGGACAGGGTCCTCCTACGAGCAGTACTTC.

The chain is built from TRBV7-8 and TRBJ2-1; D call uncertain. Trimming removed 5 bases at V and 9 bases at J, with 11 bases between. The CDR3 is made up of 12 amino acids. Germline V CDR1 and CDR2: SGHVS, FQNEAQ. In DNA form, the CDR3 reads TGTGCCAGCAGCCTACATCCGGGTGAGCAGTTCTTC. It codes for CASSLHPGEQFF.

The count of this clone is one. The chain links TRBV6-6 to TRBJ1-1; 9 bases fit TRBD1. V trimming: 6 bases; J trimming: 6 bases; junction bases outside the gene matches: 5. The germline V gene has CDR1 MNHNY and CDR2 SVGAGI (reference sequence). This CDR3 contains 13 residues. The CDR3 region is CASRTQGASEAFF. In nucleotides, the CDR3 is TGTGCCAGCAGGACACAGGGGGCTTCTGAAGCTTTCTTT.

The rearrangement links TRBV6-5 to TRBJ2-7, with 8 bases matching TRBD1. Germline V gene sequence: CDR1 MNHEY, CDR2 SVGAGI. The CDR3 totals 15 residues. V lost 7 bases to trimming and J lost 0 bases; unmatched junction nucleotides: 8. The DNA for the CDR3 is TGTGCCAGCAACCCCCCAGGACAGGGCTCCTACGAGCAGTACTTC. Its protein is CASNPPGQGSYEQYF.

This clone was detected only a few times. This chain uses TRBV6-1 with TRBJ1-1, with TRBD1 identical over 10 bases. Losses at the gene ends were 4 bases for V and 4 bases for J; bases not matched to a gene: 3. This CDR3 is 14 amino acids long. CDR1 is MNHNS and CDR2 is SASEGT in the germline V gene. CDR3 bases: TGTGCCAGCAGTGCCCGGGACAGGGGCACTGAAGCTTTCTTT. Translating gives CASSARDRGTEAFF.

The sample holds one count of this clone. V is TRBV14 and J is TRBJ2-6, with D possibly matching TRBD2 (6 bases). The CDR3 runs 16 residues. Trimming stripped 0 bases from V and 5 bases from J, with 11 bases between. Looked up from germline, CDR1 is SGHDN and CDR2 is FVKESK. This chain's CDR3 is CASSQDGGLWANVLTF. CDR3 DNA: TGTGCCAGCAGCCAAGACGGGGGTCTCTGGGCCAACGTCCTGACTTTC.

The sample holds one count of this clone. The chain joins TRBV7-9 to TRBJ2-7; 9 bases map to TRBD1. CDR1 SEHNR and CDR2 FQNEAQ come from the germline V gene (reference sequence). The CDR3 sequence is 15 residues long. The J segment lost 4 bases and the V segment lost 5 bases, leaving 9 bases of the junction unmatched. CDR3 sequence (DNA): TGTGCCAGCAGCCCCGGGACAGGGAGTGGGTACGAGCAGTACTTC. Its protein product is CASSPGTGSGYEQYF.

This clone was seen a few times. V and J are TRBV7-9 and TRBJ2-7; TRBD1 agrees at 7 bases. V gave up 4 bases and J gave up 3 bases; unmatched junction bases: 6. The CDR3 has 14 amino acids. CDR1 is SEHNR, CDR2 FQNEAQ, per germline (reference sequence). CDR3 DNA sequence: TGTGCCAGCAGCTCCTCCGGGACAGTCTACGAGCAGTACTTC. The encoded protein is CASSSSGTVYEQYF. Full variable domain (remainder filled in from reference TRBV7-9 and TRBJ2-7): DTGVSQNPRHKITKRGQNVTFRCDPISEHNRLYWYRQTLGQGPEFLTYFQNEAQLEKSRLLSDRFSAERPKGSFSTLEIQRTEQGDSAMYLCASSSSGTVYEQYFGPGTRLTVT.

The chain joins TRBV6-1 to TRBJ1-5; D call uncertain. Germline V gene sequence: CDR1 MNHNS, CDR2 SASEGT. CDR3 length equals 14 residues. The V gene lost 4 bases and the J gene lost 2 bases, with 9 bases spanning the gap. The CDR3 here is CASSVEGGNQPQHF. CDR3 DNA: TGTGCCAGCAGTGTGGAGGGCGGCAATCAGCCCCAGCATTTT.

V gene TRBV7-3 combines with J gene TRBJ1-2; D call uncertain. Looked up from germline, CDR1 is SGHTA and CDR2 is FQGTGA. Trimming left V 5 bases short and J 8 bases short, with 21 bases between. CDR3 length: 15 amino acids. CDR3 bases: TGTGCCAGCAGCCTATACAATACACTGCCGGGGGGCTACACCTTC. The encoded protein is CASSLYNTLPGGYTF. Combining the CDR3 with reference TRBV7-3 and TRBJ1-2 gives the whole variable domain GAGVSQTPSNKVTEKGKYVELRCDPISGHTALYWYRQSLGQGPEFLIYFQGTGAADDSGLPNDRFFAVRPEGSVSTLKIQRTERGDSAVYLCASSLYNTLPGGYTFGSGTRLTVV.

This chain links TRBV5-1 with TRBJ1-6; D possibly corresponds to TRBD1 (6 bases). This CDR3 has 16 amino acids. Germline CDR1 and CDR2: SGHRS and YFSETQ. Trimming cost V 4 bases and J 0 bases, with 11 bases left between them. CDR3 residues: CASSPTGDSYNSPLHF. The CDR3, as DNA: TGCGCCAGCAGCCCGACAGGAGACTCCTATAATTCACCCCTCCACTTT.

The chain is built from TRBV19 and TRBJ1-2; no clear D gene. Germline CDR1 LNHDA, CDR2 SQIVND (reference sequence). V was pared by 4 bases and J by 6 bases, with 6 bases between. The CDR3 has 11 residues. In nucleotides, the CDR3 is TGTGCCAGTAGTACAGTGGATGGCTACACCTTC. Residues: CASSTVDGYTF.

This clone was seen a single time. V usage is TRBV2 and J usage is TRBJ2-2; 9 bases line up with TRBD1. After removal of 7 bases from V and 5 bases from J, the junction contained 8 bases not matched to a gene. The CDR3 is 15 amino acids. Germline V gene lookup returns CDR1 SNHLY and CDR2 FYNNEI. The CDR3 DNA is TGTGCCAGCAACCTACAGGGGGCGGAAACCGGGGAGCTGTTTTTT. Protein sequence: CASNLQGAETGELFF.

Regarding this clone: The junction departs from germline at one end; a sequencing error may be responsible. The chain recombines TRBV7-9 with TRBJ2-3; tentatively, D is TRBD1 (5 bases). CDR3 length: 16 amino acids. Looked up from germline, CDR1 is SEHNR and CDR2 is FQNEAQ (reference sequence). CDR3 nucleotides: TGTTCCAGCAGCTTAGGGGCTATTGTAACCACAGATACGCAGTATTTT. Its translation is CSSSLGAIVTTDTQYF.

The chain links TRBV5-5 to TRBJ2-1; weak D call: TRBD1 (6 bases). The V gene lost 4 bases and the J gene lost 9 bases, with 17 bases spanning the gap. Germline loops: CDR1 SGHKS, CDR2 YYEKEE (reference sequence). The CDR3 length is 14 residues. The CDR3 region has the DNA TGTGCCAGCAGCCAGACACAGGGCATCCGTGAGCAGTTCTTC. This translates into CASSQTQGIREQFF.

The chain recombines TRBV4-1 with TRBJ2-7; a possible D gene is TRBD1 (6 bases). Trimming took 5 bases from V and 3 from J, leaving 11 bases between them. From germline, CDR1 is MGHRA and CDR2 YSYEKL. The CDR3 runs to 13 residues. The CDR3 DNA reads TGCGCCAGCAGCAACAGGGACGGCTACGAGCAGTACTTC. Translating it yields CASSNRDGYEQYF.

The rearrangement links TRBV15 to TRBJ2-6, with D unresolved. With 3 bases removed from V and 0 bases from J, the gap between germline ends came to 3 bases. Germline V CDR1 and CDR2: LNHNV, YYDKDF (reference sequence). The CDR3 is made up of 14 amino acids. CDR3 sequence reads: CATSRASGANVLTF. The CDR3 nucleotides are TGTGCCACCAGCAGGGCCTCTGGGGCCAACGTCCTGACTTTC.

The chain combines TRBV28 with TRBJ2-1; 8 nucleotides line up with TRBD1. Germline CDR1 is MDHEN and CDR2 is SYDVKM. V was clipped by 1 base and J by 8 bases; unmatched bases: 34. The CDR3 totals 24 residues. The DNA of the CDR3 is TGTGCCAGCAGTTTATCGTCGAGGCGACCCGGTGAAAACACGGACAGGGCCCCGGGTGATGAGCAGTTCTTC. It codes for CASSLSSRRPGENTDRAPGDEQFF.

The CDR3 is CAILSGGGKAFF. The DNA for the CDR3 is TGTGCCATCCTCAGTGGGGGAGGAAAAGCTTTCTTT. This sequence joins TRBV28 and TRBJ1-1, with a tentative D call TRBD1 (5 bases). Germline CDR1 and CDR2: MDHEN and SYDVKM. The CDR3 is made up of 12 amino acids. Trimming removed 10 bases from V and 9 bases from J, with 18 bases in between.

This clone appeared a single time. The chain recombines TRBV11-2 with TRBJ1-2, with 11 bases fitting TRBD1. J was trimmed by 7 bases and V by 0 bases; bases with no gene match: 7. Germline CDR1 reads SGHAT; CDR2 reads FQNNGV. The CDR3 has 16 residues. In nucleotides, the CDR3 is TGTGCCAGCAGCTTAGATCGTAGGACAGGGGGCTGTGGCTACACCTTC. Translation: CASSLDRRTGGCGYTF.

This clone has only one observation. The chain uses TRBV28 and TRBJ2-7; the match to TRBD2 covers 7 bases. CDR1 and CDR2 (germline): MDHEN, SYDVKM. The CDR3 spans 11 residues. J gave up 9 bases and V 6 bases, and 5 bases lay outside the gene matches. The CDR3 region is CASSPREVQYF. CDR3 DNA sequence: TGTGCCAGCAGCCCCCGGGAGGTGCAGTACTTC.

The CDR3 reads CAISESLSGAAYNEQFF. Written as DNA, the CDR3 is TGTGCCATCAGTGAGTCCTTGAGCGGGGCCGCCTACAATGAGCAGTTCTTC. The chain recombines TRBV10-3 with TRBJ2-1; TRBD2 matches 7 bases. This CDR3 has 17 residues. Germline CDR1 ENHRY, CDR2 SYGVKD. J gave up 2 bases and V 0 bases, and 7 bases lay outside the gene matches.